Listed below are T cell receptor beta chains from one sample, sequenced in a study of CD8 T cell repertoires and HIV-1 epitope variants. Repertoires were generated with immunoSEQ multiplex PCR, while TCRdb's copy carries only in-frame clones and drops some. The sample records over 90,000 clones, roughly 80% being singletons. The sequenced sample was uncultured baseline CD8+ T cells from peripheral blood mononuclear cells (PBMCs). The receptors come from a male donor with HIV. CDR3s include the opening cysteine and the closing phenylalanine or tryptophan. The order of the fields is D gene, J gene, V gene, clone size, CDR3 protein, CDR3 DNA. D genes are given only for firm matches. The size field is filled for only some rows; it gives once, few, many or a size class.

>-|TRBJ1-4|TRBV15|-
CATSRDELRLGGEKLFF
TGTGCCACCAGCAGGGACGAGTTAAGGCTTGGAGGTGAAAAACTGTTTTTT
>-|TRBJ2-7|TRBV19|-
CASAGDGSYEQYF
TGTGCCAGTGCCGGGGACGGCTCCTACGAGCAGTACTTC
>-|TRBJ1-1|TRBV10-2|many
CASSHGEQAFF
TGCGCCAGCAGCCACGGGGAGCAAGCTTTCTTT
>-|TRBJ1-5|TRBV5-4|medium-sized
CASSFSGSNQPQHF
TGTGCCAGCAGCTTTTCGGGTAGCAATCAGCCCCAGCATTTT
>-|TRBJ1-1|TRBV28|-
CASSTGSEAFF
TGTGCCAGCAGCACAGGGTCCGAAGCTTTCTTT
>-|TRBJ2-7|TRBV6-5|-
CASSLEAGSHEQYF
TGTGCCAGCAGTTTGGAGGCTGGGTCTCACGAGCAGTACTTC
>-|TRBJ1-1|TRBV28|-
CASSQDLQGNTEAFF
TGTGCCAGCAGCCAAGACTTACAGGGAAACACTGAAGCTTTCTTT
>TRBD1|TRBJ1-5|TRBV18|once
CASSLINDRGSNQPQHF
TGTGCCAGCTCTCTCATAAATGACAGGGGGAGCAATCAGCCCCAGCATTTT
>-|TRBJ2-7|TRBV9|-
CASSVGPPVAYEQYF
TGTGCCAGCAGCGTAGGACCGCCCGTTGCCTACGAGCAGTACTTC
>TRBD2|TRBJ2-4|TRBV28|-
CASSGEGPIAKNIQYF
TGTGCCAGCTCTGGGGAGGGGCCAATAGCCAAAAACATTCAGTACTTC
>-|TRBJ2-1|TRBV2|few
CASSENRFNEQFF
TGTGCCAGCAGTGAAAACAGGTTCAATGAGCAGTTCTTC
>-|TRBJ2-6|TRBV27|-
CASSLAGAGANVLTF
TGTGCCAGCAGTTTAGCAGGGGCTGGGGCCAACGTCCTGACTTTC
>-|TRBJ1-5|TRBV19|-
CASSIDQGTQPQHF
TGTGCCAGTAGTATAGATCAGGGAACTCAGCCCCAGCATTTT
>TRBD1|TRBJ1-3|TRBV10-1|-
CASDRGAGNTIYF
TGCGCCAGTGACAGGGGGGCTGGAAACACCATATATTTT
>-|TRBJ1-1|TRBV18|-
CASSPTGLTEAFF
TGTGCCAGCTCACCGACAGGTCTCACTGAAGCTTTCTTT
>-|TRBJ2-4|TRBV27|few
CASSLLTTGRDSNIQYF
TGTGCCAGCAGTTTACTCACCACCGGACGGGACTCGAACATTCAGTACTTC
>-|TRBJ2-7|TRBV28|-
CASSLTEYLGTYEQYF
TGTGCCAGCAGTTTAACGGAGTATTTGGGAACCTACGAGCAGTACTTC
>-|TRBJ1-5|TRBV5-6|-
CASSLVTQRNQPQHF
TGTGCCAGCAGCTTGGTGACCCAGAGGAATCAGCCCCAGCATTTT
>TRBD2|TRBJ2-1|TRBV19|many
CASSGTSGIGEQFF
TGTGCCAGTTCCGGGACTAGCGGGATTGGTGAGCAGTTCTTC
>-|TRBJ1-5|TRBV2|-
CASSQDSQGNQPQHF
TGTGCCAGCAGTCAGGACAGCCAGGGCAATCAGCCCCAGCATTTT
>TRBD1|TRBJ2-6|TRBV28|-
CASSPRDRSAGANVLTF
TGTGCCAGCAGTCCGAGGGACAGATCCGCAGGGGCCAACGTCCTGACTTTC
>-|TRBJ2-3|TRBV4-2|-
CASSQVASAGGGTDTQYF
TGTGCCAGCAGCCAAGTCGCGTCAGCGGGCGGGGGCACAGATACGCAGTATTTT
>TRBD1|TRBJ1-2|TRBV29-1|few
CSARDRVDGYTF
TGCAGCGCCCGCGACAGGGTTGATGGCTACACCTTC
>-|TRBJ1-5|TRBV18|few
CASSPPGGQINQPQHF
TGTGCCAGCTCACCACCGGGCGGCCAGATCAATCAGCCCCAGCATTTT
>-|TRBJ1-2|TRBV15|-
CATSRDEEGLGYGYTF
TGTGCCACCAGCAGAGATGAAGAAGGGTTAGGGTATGGCTACACCTTC
>TRBD1|TRBJ2-1|TRBV7-2|few
CASSLVGQGAPNEQFF
TGTGCCAGCAGCTTAGTAGGACAGGGGGCGCCCAATGAGCAGTTCTTC
>-|TRBJ2-5|TRBV10-3|-
CAISESTYRQPKETQYF
TGTGCCATCAGTGAGTCGACCTATCGACAGCCAAAAGAGACCCAGTACTTC
>TRBD1|TRBJ2-7|TRBV6-1|few
CASSSLGTGGEQYF
TGTGCCAGCAGCTCCCTTGGGACAGGGGGCGAGCAGTACTTC
>-|TRBJ2-7|TRBV27|-
CASSATLGREQYF
TGTGCCAGCAGTGCTACCCTAGGGAGGGAGCAGTACTTC
>TRBD2|TRBJ2-1|TRBV7-6|-
CASSSRSSGLAMVNEQFF
TGTGCCAGCAGCTCCAGATCCTCGGGACTAGCGATGGTCAATGAGCAGTTCTTC
>-|TRBJ2-7|TRBV5-1|-
CASSGNVYEQYF
TGCGCCAGCAGCGGGAACGTCTACGAGCAGTACTTC
>-|TRBJ2-7|TRBV10-1|-
CASSDTPDWGKSYEQYF
TGCGCCAGCAGTGACACCCCAGATTGGGGTAAATCCTACGAGCAGTACTTC
>-|TRBJ2-5|TRBV5-5|-
CASSFSTSRAETQYF
TGTGCCAGCAGCTTCTCGACAAGCCGGGCGGAGACCCAGTACTTC
>-|TRBJ1-3|TRBV9|-
CASSPQVSGNTIYF
TGTGCCAGCAGCCCACAAGTATCTGGAAACACCATATATTTT
>-|TRBJ2-7|TRBV28|-
CASSSNQGTYSYEQYF
TGTGCCAGCAGTTCTAACCAGGGGACCTACTCCTACGAGCAGTACTTC
>-|TRBJ1-3|TRBV5-1|-
CASSKSGTFSGNTIYF
TGCGCCAGCAGCAAATCCGGGACGTTCTCTGGAAACACCATATATTTT
>TRBD2|TRBJ2-1|TRBV27|-
CASTPPYTSGSYNEQFF
TGTGCCAGCACTCCACCTTATACTAGCGGCTCCTACAATGAGCAGTTCTTC
>-|TRBJ2-3|TRBV9|-
CASTLLDRPGGDTQYF
TGTGCCAGCACCTTGTTAGACAGGCCCGGGGGAGATACGCAGTATTTT
>-|TRBJ2-7|TRBV6-5|-
CASSFQVRGQSYEQYF
TGTGCCAGCAGTTTCCAAGTCAGGGGCCAATCCTACGAGCAGTACTTC
>-|TRBJ2-1|TRBV6-5|-
CASTPSWGSYNEQFF
TGTGCCAGCACCCCCTCGTGGGGCTCCTACAATGAGCAGTTCTTC
>TRBD2|TRBJ2-3|TRBV9|-
CASSARKGTSGEGTDTQYF
TGTGCCAGCAGCGCCCGTAAAGGGACTAGCGGGGAGGGAACAGATACGCAGTATTTT